One sample yielded the 5 T cell receptor beta chains listed below, sequenced in a study of blood T cell repertoires in COVID-19. Measured with immunoSEQ multiplex PCR; TCRdb has only the in-frame clones, and not every one. This sample has about 62,000 clones, with around 66% found just once. The specimen was PBMCs or T cells enriched from blood (not recorded which). Receptor source: a woman in her fifties or sixties who had been exposed to COVID-19.

The J gene is TRBJ1-1, the V gene TRBV4-1; tentatively, D is TRBD1 (6 bases). The CDR3 has 16 amino acids. Germline V gives CDR1 MGHRA, CDR2 YSYEKL. V was shortened by 3 bases and J by 0 bases, with 14 bases between the two germline ends. CDR3: CASSQASQGMNTEAFF. CDR3 coding DNA: TGCGCCAGCAGCCAGGCCTCCCAGGGGATGAACACTGAAGCTTTCTTT.

A single count supports this clone. The chain combines TRBV7-8 with TRBJ2-1, with a weak D call TRBD2 (5 bases). The CDR3 covers 15 residues. Germline CDR1 reads SGHVS; CDR2 reads FQNEAQ. The DNA of the CDR3 is TGTGCAGGAGGAACCGCTCAACCCTCCTACAATGAGCAGTTCTTC. It encodes CAGGTAQPSYNEQFF.

The chain carries TRBV2 and TRBJ2-5; the D is unclear. The CDR3 length is 14 residues. V gave up 4 bases and J gave up 2 bases, with 11 bases separating them. Germline V gene sequence: CDR1 SNHLY, CDR2 FYNNEI. The CDR3 is CASSALHGQETQYF. CDR3 in DNA: TGTGCCAGCAGTGCCTTACACGGGCAAGAGACCCAGTACTTC.

The chain recombines TRBV28 with TRBJ1-1, with 10 bases lining up with TRBD1. This CDR3 spans 15 amino acids. Germline V gene lookup returns CDR1 MDHEN and CDR2 SYDVKM. J lost 1 base, V lost 5 bases, and 4 bases had no gene match. The CDR3 here is CASSPGQGQNTEAFF. The CDR3 nucleotides are TGTGCCAGCAGTCCGGGACAGGGGCAGAACACTGAAGCTTTCTTT.

The rearrangement joins TRBV28 to TRBJ1-2; D gene uncertain. The V gene lost 5 bases and the J gene lost 7 bases, with 17 bases spanning the gap. Germline loops: CDR1 MDHEN, CDR2 SYDVKM. There are 14 residues in the CDR3. CDR3 in amino acids: CASSPVLGAGGYTF. CDR3 DNA sequence: TGTGCCAGCAGTCCCGTGCTGGGCGCCGGTGGCTACACCTTC.